This entry lists 32 T cell receptor beta chains sequenced from one sample in a study of early T cells in non-severe SARS-CoV-2 infection. TCRdb ran MiXCR on the 5' RACE reads and lists one entry per CDR3 protein. The sample yields some 91,000 distinct CDR3 sequences, over 10% seen once. The sample consisted of whole blood. The receptors were gathered from an adult who was a healthcare worker with PCR-confirmed SARS-CoV-2 infection or an uninfected control (not recorded which).

This chain connects TRBV12-3 or TRBV12-4 to TRBJ2-7; 11 bases map to TRBD2. The CDR3 runs 15 residues. V dropped 2 bases and J dropped 3; count of bases not matched to a gene: 3. The CDR3 DNA sequence: TGTGCCAGCAGTTTAAGGGGACTAGCGGACTACGAGCAGTACTTC. Translated: CASSLRGLADYEQYF.

This clonotype was seen more than once but under ten times. The DNA for the CDR3 is TGTGCCAGCAGCTTTCGGGTCGGAGATACGCAGTATTTT. This encodes CASSFRVGDTQYF. V usage is TRBV7-9 and J usage is TRBJ2-3; D not resolved. The CDR3 spans 13 residues. Between the trimmed V and J ends, which lost 3 bases and 5 bases, there was a span of 9 bases. The germline V gene encodes CDR1 SEHNR and CDR2 FQNEAQ (reference sequence).

This clonotype occurred a few times. The chain joins TRBV5-6 to TRBJ2-7, with D possibly TRBD1 on 6 matching bases. The V gene lost 4 bases and the J gene lost 4 bases, with 12 bases spanning the gap. This CDR3 comprises 13 residues. Germline V gives CDR1 SGHDT, CDR2 YYEEEE. CDR3 nucleotides: TGTGCCAGCAGCAATGACAGGACGTACGAGCAGTACTTC. It translates to CASSNDRTYEQYF.

This clonotype has just one count. One base away lies a much larger clone, so this may be a sequencing read error. The chain combines TRBV29-1 with TRBJ1-2, with D perhaps TRBD1 (5 bases). CDR1 and CDR2 from the germline V gene are SQVTM and ANQGSEA. The CDR3 contains 12 residues. CDR3 amino acids: CSAPLAGVGFTF. CDR3 DNA sequence: TGCAGCGCCCCTCTGGCGGGGGTTGGCTTCACCTTC.

This clonotype was found many times. CDR3 coding DNA: TGTGCCAGCAGGGAAACGGGACAGGGAAATTCACCCCTCCACTTT. This sequence encodes CASRETGQGNSPLHF. The rearrangement uses TRBV2 and TRBJ1-6, with 9 bases aligning to TRBD1. Germline CDR1 is SNHLY and CDR2 is FYNNEI. The CDR3 spans 15 residues. The J segment lost 7 bases and the V segment lost 6 bases, leaving 7 bases of the junction unmatched.

The chain links TRBV21-1 to TRBJ1-5. TRBV21-1 is classified as a pseudogene. The CDR3 extends over 11 amino acids. CDR3 bases: TGTGCCAGCAGCGGGGTACAGCCCCAGCATTTT. This gives the protein CASSGVQPQHF.

This sequence joins TRBV6-5 and TRBJ1-1, with 8 bases aligning to TRBD1. CDR3 length equals 18 residues. The V segment lost 6 bases and the J segment 0 bases; nucleotides outside the gene matches: 15. Germline CDR1 reads MNHEY; CDR2 reads SVGAGI. This CDR3 reads CASRKGATGGGLNTEAFF. The CDR3 nucleotides read TGTGCCAGCAGGAAGGGGGCTACAGGGGGAGGGTTGAACACTGAAGCTTTCTTT.

Many counts were recorded for this clonotype. The chain recombines TRBV5-1 with TRBJ2-1; 8 positions match TRBD1. CDR3 length: 16 amino acids. Trimming at V came to 5 bases and at J to 0 bases, leaving 7 bases not matched to a gene. CDR1 is SGHRS, CDR2 YFSETQ, per germline. This chain's CDR3 is CASSPQGAGSYNEQFF. As DNA, the CDR3 is TGCGCCAGCAGTCCTCAGGGGGCTGGCTCCTACAATGAGCAGTTCTTC.

At least ten counts were recorded for this clonotype. The rearrangement uses TRBV6-5 and TRBJ2-7; D unclear. CDR3 size: 15 residues. The germline V and J ends were trimmed by 5 bases and 0 bases, with 14 bases remaining between them. CDR1 is MNHEY, CDR2 SVGAGI, per germline. The CDR3 sequence: CASSTSLIYSYEQYF. The DNA for the CDR3 is TGTGCCAGCAGTACAAGTCTAATATACTCCTACGAGCAGTACTTC.

Points on this clonotype: This could be a read error, since a much larger clone is one nucleotide away. V is TRBV6-2 or TRBV6-3 and J is TRBJ2-5; D not certain. Germline-derived CDR1 and CDR2 are MNHEY and SVGEGT. The CDR3 runs to 14 residues. CDR3 sequence: CAGSYSPWEETQYF. As DNA, the CDR3 is TGTGCCGGCAGTTACTCGCCGTGGGAAGAGACCCAGTACTTC.

In this sample, this clonotype turned up many times. The V gene is TRBV5-1, the J gene TRBJ1-1, with 12 bases matching TRBD1. The V and J ends lost 4 bases and 2 bases, in that order; junction bases with no gene match: 6. Germline lookup yields CDR1 SGHRS and CDR2 YFSETQ. CDR3 length: 16 residues. The CDR3 nucleotides are TGCGCCAGCAGCCCATACGGGACAGGGGGCAACACTGAAGCTTTCTTT. Encoded protein: CASSPYGTGGNTEAFF.

In its sample, this clonotype was seen many times. The chain joins TRBV6-5 to TRBJ1-3, with 8 bases identical to TRBD1. Losses at the gene ends were 6 bases for V and 2 bases for J; bases not matched to a gene: 3. The CDR3 length is 14 residues. Germline values: CDR1 MNHEY, CDR2 SVGAGI. CDR3 amino acids: CASRSQGAGNTIYF. Written as DNA, the CDR3 is TGTGCCAGCAGGTCACAGGGGGCTGGAAACACCATATATTTT.

The CDR3 is CASGQSYGYTF. The CDR3 DNA reads as TGTGCCAGCGGACAGAGCTATGGCTACACCTTC. V gene TRBV6-5 combines with J gene TRBJ1-2, with a weak D call TRBD1 (6 bases). V was pared by 8 bases and J by 4 bases, with 8 bases between. This CDR3 spans 11 amino acids. The germline V gene encodes CDR1 MNHEY and CDR2 SVGAGI.

This clonotype has at least ten counts. V and J are TRBV12-3 or TRBV12-4 and TRBJ2-7; 8 bases fit TRBD2. The CDR3 length is 15 residues. The J segment lost 4 bases and the V segment lost 3 bases, leaving 8 bases of the junction unmatched. CDR3 sequence (DNA): TGTGCCAGCAGTTTTCTCGCGGGGGGATATTACGAGCAGTACTTC. Protein sequence: CASSFLAGGYYEQYF.

This clonotype has ten or more counts. This chain links TRBV28 with TRBJ2-2; D perhaps matches TRBD1 (5 bases). The V end lost 3 bases, the J end lost 7 bases, and 12 bases lay between the germline ends. CDR1 is MDHEN and CDR2 is SYDVKM in the germline V gene. The CDR3 loop spans 14 amino acids. The CDR3 nucleotides are TGTGCCAGCAGTTTGCCAGGGCTTATCGGGGAGCTGTTTTTT. Encoded protein: CASSLPGLIGELFF. Full variable domain (outside the CDR3, taken from reference TRBV28 and TRBJ2-2): DVKVTQSSRYLVKRTGEKVFLECVQDMDHENMFWYRQDPGLGLRLIYFSYDVKMKEKGDIPEGYSVSREKKERFSLILESASTNQTSMYLCASSLPGLIGELFFGEGSRLTVL.

The chain has TRBV7-2 and TRBJ1-5; D not certain. V shed 5 bases and J shed 4 bases, with 18 bases lying between them. Germline CDR1 and CDR2: SGHTA and FQGNSA. The CDR3 is 16 amino acids. The CDR3 loop reads CASSLEIGYRNQPQHF. In nucleotides, the CDR3 is TGTGCCAGCAGCCTCGAAATAGGGTATAGGAATCAGCCCCAGCATTTT.

This clonotype showed up many times. The V and J genes are TRBV6-6 and TRBJ1-5; D perhaps matches TRBD1 (5 bases). CDR3 length: 17 residues. From germline, CDR1 is MNHNY and CDR2 SVGAGI (reference sequence). Trimming took off 2 bases at V and 0 bases at J, with 14 bases between the two ends. In DNA form, the CDR3 reads TGTGCCAGCAGTTACGGGGGTCGGGGGGATAGCAATCAGCCCCAGCATTTT. This codes for CASSYGGRGDSNQPQHF.

This clonotype occurred a few times. The V gene is TRBV12-3 or TRBV12-4, the J gene TRBJ1-2; possibly TRBD1 for D (6 bases). The CDR3 runs 16 residues. Trimming shortened V by 6 bases and J by 3 bases, and 20 bases separated the two germline ends. Here the CDR3 DNA reads TGTGCCAGCAGCCATCCACCCACAGGGCAAGACTATGGCTACACCTTC. This codes for CASSHPPTGQDYGYTF.

This rearrangement joins TRBV7-9 to TRBJ1-5; no firm D call. This CDR3 region has 17 residues. V gave up 1 base and J gave up 2 bases, with 15 bases separating them. From germline, CDR1 is SEHNR and CDR2 FQNEAQ (reference sequence). For the CDR3, the DNA is TGTGCCAGCAGCTTAGTAGGCCGAGGGAATGGCAATCAGCCCCAGCATTTT. It is translated as CASSLVGRGNGNQPQHF. Together with reference TRBV7-9 and TRBJ1-5, the CDR3 gives the full variable domain: DTGVSQNPRHKITKRGQNVTFRCDPISEHNRLYWYRQTLGQGPEFLTYFQNEAQLEKSRLLSDRFSAERPKGSFSTLEIQRTEQGDSAMYLCASSLVGRGNGNQPQHFGDGTRLSIL.

V usage is TRBV3-1 and J usage is TRBJ1-1; D not resolved. Trimming took off 5 bases at V and 5 bases at J, with 15 bases between the two ends. Germline values: CDR1 LGHDT, CDR2 YNNKEL (reference sequence). There are 14 residues in the CDR3. The CDR3 loop is CASSFGILRTEAFF. In DNA form, the CDR3 reads TGTGCCAGCAGCTTTGGGATCTTGAGGACTGAAGCTTTCTTT. Filled out from reference TRBV3-1 and TRBJ1-1, the complete variable domain reads DTAVSQTPKYLVTQMGNDKSIKCEQNLGHDTMYWYKQDSKKFLKIMFSYNNKELIINETVPNRFSPKSPDKAHLNLHINSLELGDSAVYFCASSFGILRTEAFFGQGTRLTVV.

The sample holds many counts of this clonotype. This chain connects TRBV9 to TRBJ1-3; D gene ambiguous. The V and J ends lost 3 bases and 0 bases respectively, with 4 bases between them. This CDR3 has 13 amino acids. Germline CDR1 is SGDLS and CDR2 is YYNGEE. CDR3 in amino acids: CASSAPSGNTIYF. The CDR3 nucleotides are TGTGCCAGCAGCGCCCCCTCTGGAAACACCATATATTTT. Drawing the rest from reference TRBV9 and TRBJ1-3, the complete variable domain is DSGVTQTPKHLITATGQRVTLRCSPRSGDLSVYWYQQSLDQGLQFLIQYYNGEERAKGNILERFSAQQFPDLHSELNLSSLELGDSALYFCASSAPSGNTIYFGEGSWLTVV.

The table lists this clonotype with many counts. V is TRBV6-2 or TRBV6-3 and J is TRBJ1-1; D gene uncertain. CDR3 length: 13 residues. V was clipped by 0 bases and J by 5 bases, with 7 bases between them. Germline V gene lookup returns CDR1 MNHEY and CDR2 SVGEGT. The CDR3 region has the DNA TGTGCCAGCAGTTACTCGACCTCAACTGAAGCTTTCTTT. Residues: CASSYSTSTEAFF.

The sample holds a few counts of this clonotype. The chain couples TRBV20-1 to TRBJ1-5; TRBD1 matches 9 bases. This CDR3 spans 15 amino acids. The germline V gene encodes CDR1 DFQATT and CDR2 SNEGSKA (reference sequence). Trimming removed 2 bases from V and 3 bases from J; junction bases left unmatched: 5. The CDR3 region has the DNA TGCAGTGCTAGATTAGACAGGGGGAACAATCAGCCCCAGCATTTT. Its translation: CSARLDRGNNQPQHF.

This clonotype was detected many times. The J gene is TRBJ2-2, the V gene TRBV18; D perhaps matches TRBD2 (5 bases). Germline-derived CDR1 and CDR2 are KGHSH and LQKENI. Trimming took 6 bases from V and 0 from J, leaving 8 bases between them. This CDR3 spans 14 amino acids. The CDR3 spells CASSQDSNTGELFF. As DNA, the CDR3 is TGTGCCAGCTCGCAGGACTCGAACACCGGGGAGCTGTTTTTT.

This clonotype occurred a few times. V usage is TRBV4-1 and J usage is TRBJ1-2; D gene unclear. V was trimmed by 0 bases and J by 5 bases, leaving 13 bases between them. Germline V CDR1 and CDR2: MGHRA, YSYEKL. The CDR3 runs to 15 residues. CDR3 in DNA: TGCGCCAGCAGCCAAGATAGGCAGGTGTCGTATGGCTACACCTTC. Amino acids: CASSQDRQVSYGYTF.

This clonotype was detected ten times or more. J is TRBJ1-4 and V is TRBV3-1, with a possible D match to TRBD1 (5 bases). This CDR3 has 16 amino acids. V lost 4 bases to trimming and J lost 0 bases, with 12 bases between them. Germline V gene data show CDR1 as LGHDT and CDR2 as YNNKEL (reference sequence). The CDR3 DNA is TGTGCCAGCAGCCCGGGACTCACCGCAACTAATGAAAAACTGTTTTTT. This translates into CASSPGLTATNEKLFF. The full variable domain, with the rest looked up from reference TRBV3-1 and TRBJ1-4, is DTAVSQTPKYLVTQMGNDKSIKCEQNLGHDTMYWYKQDSKKFLKIMFSYNNKELIINETVPNRFSPKSPDKAHLNLHINSLELGDSAVYFCASSPGLTATNEKLFFGSGTQLSVL.

This chain links TRBV9 with TRBJ1-1; D possibly corresponds to TRBD1 (6 bases). The CDR3 totals 16 residues. The germline V and J ends were trimmed by 0 bases and 5 bases, with 17 bases remaining between them. Germline V CDR1 and CDR2: SGDLS, YYNGEE. Written as DNA, the CDR3 is TGTGCCAGCAGCGTAGAGGGGGGTACCGTCGGGACTGAAGCTTTCTTT. It specifies CASSVEGGTVGTEAFF.

The CDR3 here is CSASGGADGNTIYF. The CDR3 coding sequence is TGCAGCGCTTCGGGGGGCGCCGATGGAAACACCATATATTTT. This chain connects TRBV29-1 to TRBJ1-3; TRBD1 is a possible D gene (6 bases). This CDR3 has 14 amino acids. Trimming took 7 bases from V and 3 from J, leaving 16 bases between them. The germline gives CDR1 SQVTM, CDR2 ANQGSEA. Full variable domain (remainder filled in from reference TRBV29-1 and TRBJ1-3): SAVISQKPSRDICQRGTSLTIQCQVDSQVTMMFWYRQQPGQSLTLIATANQGSEATYESGFVIDKFPISRPNLTFSTLTVSNMSPEDSSIYLCSASGGADGNTIYFGEGSWLTVV.

Ten or more counts support this clonotype. V and J are TRBV20-1 and TRBJ2-2; 9 bases are a match to TRBD1. V lost 6 bases to trimming and J lost 7 bases; unmatched junction nucleotides: 9. The germline gives CDR1 DFQATT, CDR2 SNEGSKA (reference sequence). This CDR3 is 14 amino acids long. CDR3 loop: CSAPGQGGGGELFF. In DNA, the CDR3 is TGCAGTGCCCCGGGACAGGGAGGAGGCGGGGAGCTGTTTTTT.

CDR3 loop: CASAGTNHYEQYF. CDR3 DNA: TGTGCCAGCGCCGGGACGAATCACTACGAGCAGTACTTC. J is TRBJ2-7 and V is TRBV6-2 or TRBV6-3; either TRBD1 or TRBD2 may supply D (5 bases each). The V end lost 8 bases, the J end lost 3 bases, and 14 bases lay between the germline ends. The germline V gene encodes CDR1 MNHEY and CDR2 SVGEGT. This CDR3 has 13 amino acids.

This clonotype was observed a handful of times. The V gene is TRBV7-2, the J gene TRBJ2-7, with D possibly matching TRBD1 (5 bases). CDR3 length equals 15 residues. Trimming shortened V by 3 bases and J by 6 bases, and 18 bases separated the two germline ends. CDR1 and CDR2 from the germline V gene are SGHTA and FQGNSA. CDR3 coding DNA: TGTGCCAGCAGCTTTCCTACCCAGGGCTTTCGCGAGCAGTACTTC. Translation: CASSFPTQGFREQYF.

J is TRBJ2-3 and V is TRBV2, with a weak D call TRBD2 (5 bases). The V gene lost 4 bases and the J gene lost 2 bases, with 10 bases spanning the gap. Per germline, CDR1 SNHLY and CDR2 FYNNEI. The CDR3 contains 14 residues. This CDR3 is CASSGLRVTDTQYF. CDR3 nucleotides: TGTGCCAGCAGTGGGTTGAGGGTCACAGATACGCAGTATTTT. The full variable domain, completed using reference TRBV2 and TRBJ2-3, is EPEVTQTPSHQVTQMGQEVILRCVPISNHLYFYWYRQILGQKVEFLVSFYNNEISEKSEIFDDQFSVERPDGSNFTLKIRSTKLEDSAMYFCASSGLRVTDTQYFGPGTRLTVL.